The TCR beta chain under discussion was sequenced for a study of graft-versus-host responses after intestinal transplantation. Study at large: All recipients were transplanted with multivisceral, liver-intestinal, or isolated intestinal grafts. Every recipient had anti-thymocyte globulin induction and approximately 3 years of tacrolimus plus steroids.

Worth noting for this clone: No antigen is known for it.

Findings of the study overall: Patients with graft-donor T cell macrochimerism had high graft-versus-host to host-versus-graft clonal ratios in allografts. GvH clones occurred in recipient marrow; some first appeared in ileum or blood.

Libraries were prepared by immunoSEQ multiplex PCR; TCRdb keeps only in-frame clonotypes and omits some of them. The sample contains some 130,000 clones, approximately 95% of which appear only once. From germline, CDR1 is MDHEN and CDR2 SYDVKM. V gave up 2 bases and J gave up 1 base; unmatched junction bases: 4. This CDR3 comprises 16 residues. The sequenced sample was unstimulated CD8+ T cells sorted from spleen or lymph node cells, obtained before intestinal transplant. V is TRBV28 and J is TRBJ1-1; 10 bases align to TRBD1. The receptor was isolated from a human donor who received an intestinal transplant. DNA of the CDR3: TGTGCCAGCAGTTTAAGACAGGGGGCTGGGAACACTGAAGCTTTCTTT. Translating it yields CASSLRQGAGNTEAFF.